This T cell receptor beta chain derives from a study of PD-L1 blockade in urothelial cancer. J lost 0 bases, V lost 4 bases, and 15 bases had no gene match. Germline lookup yields CDR1 LGHNA and CDR2 YSLEER. This CDR3 spans 19 amino acids. The protocol was immunoSEQ multiplex PCR, while the TCRdb copy is restricted to in-frame clones and leaves out a portion. Here the sample spans tens of thousands of clones, nearly 90% being singletons. Time point given: pretreatment peripheral blood. The rearrangement joins TRBV4-3 to TRBJ2-4; TRBD1 agrees at 7 bases. The sequence derives from a donor over 35 with urothelial cancer. The specimen comprised PBMCs, sampled around atezolizumab (anti-PD-L1) treatment. The CDR3 DNA sequence: TGCGCCAGCAGCCGCGACAGGGCCTCAGGTCTGATAGCCAAAAACATTCAGTACTTC. Amino acids: CASSRDRASGLIAKNIQYF.